These 17 T cell receptor beta chains originate from one sample sequenced in a study of T cell repertoires in cytomegalovirus infection. Antigens for these TCRs are unknown. One entry per CDR3 protein, called by TCRdb with MiXCR from the reads. The table has about 770,000 distinct CDR3 sequences, about 27% seen once. Sequencing was performed on cultured CD8+ T cells from PBMCs, taken from culture after CMV antigen stimulation. All receptors derive from a human donor in good health (CMV status not recorded). Some clones in this sample may be carry-over from other donors' samples.

The V gene is TRBV27, the J gene TRBJ2-3; D unresolved. The CDR3 is 13 residues long. The V end was cut by 3 bases, the J end by 4 bases, with 8 bases between. From germline, CDR1 is MNHEY and CDR2 SMNVEV (reference sequence). The DNA of the CDR3 is TGTGCCAGCAGTTTCTTTCCGGCAGATACGCAGTATTTT. Protein product: CASSFFPADTQYF.

The table lists this clonotype with many counts. This chain connects TRBV7-2 to TRBJ2-1, with TRBD1 as a possible D gene (6 bases). This CDR3 spans 18 amino acids. CDR1 and CDR2 (germline): SGHTA, FQGNSA. The ends were cut back, 0 bases at V and 6 bases at J, with 21 bases in the middle. For the CDR3, the DNA is TGTGCCAGCAGCTTAGCGCTAGCAGAGGACAGCTGGCTCAATGAGCAGTTCTTC. This gives the protein CASSLALAEDSWLNEQFF.

V gene TRBV19 combines with J gene TRBJ1-5; D is possibly TRBD1 (5 bases). This CDR3 has 14 amino acids. Between the trimmed V and J ends, which lost 9 bases and 4 bases, there was a span of 16 bases. The germline gives CDR1 LNHDA, CDR2 SQIVND (reference sequence). CDR3 DNA: TGTGCCAGCAAAACCGGGACGGCAAATCAGCCCCAGCATTTT. Residues: CASKTGTANQPQHF.

This clonotype occurred many times. The rearrangement uses TRBV20-1 and TRBJ1-3; TRBD1 agrees at 7 bases. The CDR3 is 14 residues long. Germline V gives CDR1 DFQATT, CDR2 SNEGSKA (reference sequence). Trimming cost V 2 bases and J 3 bases; bases outside gene matches: 4. This chain's CDR3 is CSARTGAFGNTIYF. As DNA, the CDR3 is TGCAGTGCTAGAACAGGGGCCTTTGGAAACACCATATATTTT.

This clonotype was picked up many times. This chain joins TRBV7-2 and TRBJ2-7; D assignment may be TRBD1 or TRBD2 (6 bases each). The germline V gene encodes CDR1 SGHTA and CDR2 FQGNSA. The length of the CDR3 is 14 residues. Deletions cut 1 base from V and 6 bases from J, with 13 bases between. CDR3 DNA sequence: TGTGCCAGCAGCTTAGTTCACGGGGGCATCGAGCAGTACGTC. Its protein product is CASSLVHGGIEQYV.

The gene calls are TRBV12-3 or TRBV12-4 and TRBJ2-7, with TRBD2 matching over 8 bases. Losses at the gene ends were 5 bases for V and 2 bases for J; bases not matched to a gene: 8. This CDR3 spans 15 amino acids. CDR3 sequence (DNA): TGTGCCAGCAGTCCAGGGGACGGGGGGGCCTACGAGCAGTACTTC. This translates into CASSPGDGGAYEQYF.

The sample holds many counts of this clonotype. The V call is TRBV7-9, the J call TRBJ2-5; D is uncertain. V lost 5 bases and J lost 0, with 7 bases in between. The germline gives CDR1 SEHNR, CDR2 FQNEAQ (reference sequence). The CDR3 runs to 13 residues. The CDR3 loop is CASSPDHQETQYF. The CDR3 nucleotides read TGTGCCAGCAGCCCAGACCACCAAGAGACCCAGTACTTC.

This clonotype was counted between two and nine times. The rearrangement uses TRBV6-5 and TRBJ2-2, with D perhaps TRBD1 (6 bases). Deletions cut 6 bases from V and 5 bases from J, with 10 bases between. This CDR3 spans 13 amino acids. Germline V lookup: CDR1 MNHEY, CDR2 SVGAGI. The CDR3 DNA reads as TGTGCCAGCAGGAACAGGGATACCGGGGAGCTGTTTTTT. It encodes CASRNRDTGELFF.

The chain joins TRBV6-4 to TRBJ1-5; no definite D call. The CDR3 is 13 residues long. The germline gives CDR1 MRHNA, CDR2 SNTAGT. Trimming pared 1 base from V and 5 bases from J, leaving 6 bases between. Written as DNA, the CDR3 is TGTGCCAGCAGTGACTTCCCCGATCAGCCCCAGCATTTT. Its protein is CASSDFPDQPQHF.

As concerns this clonotype: A much larger clone lies one base from this, so it may be a read error. The chain is built from TRBV7-9 and TRBJ1-6; D remains unclear. Per the germline V gene, CDR1 is SEHNR and CDR2 is FQNEAQ (reference sequence). CDR3 length: 14 residues. CDR3 nucleotides: TGTGTCAGCAGCTTGGGCAGCTTGTATTCACCCCTCCACTTT. Translating it yields CVSSLGSLYSPLHF.

In its sample, this clonotype was seen a few times. The CDR3 protein is CASSPLGRASYTF. The CDR3 DNA sequence: TGTGCCAGCAGCCCCCTCGGCAGGGCAAGCTACACCTTC. V gene TRBV12-3 or TRBV12-4 combines with J gene TRBJ1-2, with D maybe TRBD1 (5 bases). This CDR3 is built from 13 residues. Trimming stripped 6 bases from V and 9 bases from J, with 17 bases between.

This clonotype was picked up many times. This rearrangement joins TRBV7-8 to TRBJ2-7, with 7 bases identical to TRBD1. CDR1 SGHVS and CDR2 FQNEAQ come from the germline V gene. The ends lost 1 base at V and 5 bases at J; junction bases unmatched: 11. This CDR3 spans 16 amino acids. The CDR3 is CASSLDGYRGFHEQYV. The CDR3 DNA reads as TGTGCCAGCAGCTTAGACGGGTACAGGGGTTTCCACGAGCAGTACGTC.

The chain couples TRBV19 to TRBJ2-1, with TRBD2 matching over 12 bases. Germline V gives CDR1 LNHDA, CDR2 SQIVND (reference sequence). This CDR3 has 16 amino acids. V dropped 1 base and J dropped 9; count of bases not matched to a gene: 7. The CDR3 region is CASSIASGGAATEQFF. CDR3 nucleotides: TGTGCCAGTAGTATAGCTAGCGGGGGGGCCGCTACTGAGCAGTTCTTC.

This sequence joins TRBV19 and TRBJ2-2, with D possibly called TRBD1 or TRBD2 (5 bases each). This CDR3 is 15 amino acids long. V lost 2 bases and J 6 bases, leaving 13 bases between the germline ends. Germline V lookup: CDR1 LNHDA, CDR2 SQIVND (reference sequence). The CDR3 sequence: CASSIRGESPGELFF. The CDR3, as DNA: TGTGCCAGTAGTATAAGAGGGGAATCACCCGGGGAGCTGTTTTTT.

This clonotype was seen only once. This chain links TRBV6-2 or TRBV6-3 with TRBJ2-5; D is uncertain. Trimming took off 2 bases at V and 11 bases at J, with 15 bases between the two ends. The CDR3 sequence is 13 residues long. From germline, CDR1 is MNHEY and CDR2 SVGEGT. CDR3 sequence (DNA): TGTGCCAGCAGTTACGTTTACAGCCCTGGTCAGTACTTC. This codes for CASSYVYSPGQYF.

The rearrangement links TRBV6-2 or TRBV6-3 to TRBJ2-3; weak D call: TRBD2 (6 bases). Between the trimmed V and J ends, which lost 2 bases and 2 bases, there was a span of 14 bases. The germline CDR1 and CDR2 sequences are MNHEY and SVGEGT. This CDR3 is built from 16 residues. As DNA, the CDR3 is TGTGCCAGCAGTTACCCCGGGACTCGAAACACAGATACGCAGTATTTT. Translating gives CASSYPGTRNTDTQYF.

The CDR3 coding sequence is TGTGCCTCCTTGTGGACCGGGGAGCTGTTTTTT. It translates to CASLWTGELFF. The rearrangement uses TRBV6-2 or TRBV6-3 and TRBJ2-2; no firm D call. This CDR3 comprises 11 residues. V gave up 11 bases and J gave up 5 bases, with 9 bases separating them. The germline V gene has CDR1 MNHEY and CDR2 SVGEGT.